Shown below are 23 T cell receptor beta chains from a single sample sequenced in a study of CD8 T cells in ankylosing spondylitis (dated by TCRdb to about 2017). Libraries were made using 5' RACE. The sequencer was an Illumina HiSeq 2500. The raw public reads went through TCRdb reprocessing: fastp at Q25, MiXCR clone calling, in-frame beta chains kept. Under each unique CDR3 protein, matching rows form one entry showing the most common genes and DNA. For this sample there are 700,000 or so distinct CDR3 sequences; around a fifth appear just once. The ten largest account for around 20% of the sample. Their antigen targets remain unknown. Here is what the overall study found, with its caveats: Blood from ankylosing spondylitis patients appeared to be characterized by a TCR beta motif composed of under 10 highly homologous amino acid variants.

Sequenced input: blood, either unsorted or a sorted T cell fraction (not recorded which). The receptors shown here come from a male donor with ankylosing spondylitis.

This clonotype showed up just a few times. The chain couples TRBV7-9 to TRBJ1-4, with 7 positions matching TRBD1. The V segment lost 5 bases and the J segment 7 bases; nucleotides outside the gene matches: 7. The CDR3 contains 14 residues. CDR1 and CDR2 (germline): SEHNR, FQNEAQ (reference sequence). Here the CDR3 reads CASSEGGVGEKLFF. CDR3 nucleotide sequence: TGTGCCAGCAGCGAAGGGGGCGTCGGTGAAAAACTGTTTTTT. Full variable domain (rest looked up from reference TRBV7-9 and TRBJ1-4): DTGVSQNPRHKITKRGQNVTFRCDPISEHNRLYWYRQTLGQGPEFLTYFQNEAQLEKSRLLSDRFSAERPKGSFSTLEIQRTEQGDSAMYLCASSEGGVGEKLFFGSGTQLSVL.

This clonotype has just a few counts. V and J are TRBV11-2 and TRBJ2-3; 14 bases match TRBD2. CDR1 and CDR2 (germline): SGHAT, FQNNGV. The trim removed 5 bases at V and 4 bases at J, leaving 8 bases unmatched. This CDR3 has 17 amino acids. CDR3 residues: CASSPRTSGGWADTQYF. The CDR3 nucleotides read TGTGCCAGCAGCCCAAGGACTAGCGGGGGGTGGGCAGATACGCAGTATTTT.

This clonotype was seen repeatedly, ten times or more. The chain carries TRBV6-1 and TRBJ2-1; 8 bases agree with TRBD2. Germline CDR1 and CDR2: MNHNS and SASEGT. V dropped 7 bases and J dropped 3; count of bases not matched to a gene: 14. The CDR3 is made up of 17 amino acids. CDR3 sequence (DNA): TGTGCCAGCACCCACCTCGGGGGGGGCCGAGACTACAATGAGCAGTTCTTC. This translates into CASTHLGGGRDYNEQFF.

In this sample, this clonotype turned up a few times. The chain uses TRBV12-3 or TRBV12-4 and TRBJ2-7, with TRBD1 matching 7 bases. V lost 2 bases and J lost 5; bases outside the gene matches: 6. The CDR3 runs to 14 residues. CDR3 region: CASSLTQGLDEQYF. In nucleotides, the CDR3 is TGTGCCAGCAGTTTAACACAGGGGCTAGACGAGCAGTACTTC.

Only a few counts were recorded for this clonotype. The V call is TRBV5-5, the J call TRBJ2-7; 7 positions match TRBD2. V was clipped by 3 bases and J by 3 bases; unmatched bases: 9. The CDR3 has 15 amino acids. Germline V gene sequence: CDR1 SGHKS, CDR2 YYEKEE (reference sequence). In nucleotides, the CDR3 is TGTGCCAGCAGCTACTACCGGGACTACCTCTACGAGCAGTACTTC. This sequence encodes CASSYYRDYLYEQYF.

This chain connects TRBV10-3 to TRBJ2-7, with D uncertain. The CDR3 length is 13 residues. V lost 0 bases to trimming and J lost 3 bases, with 6 bases between them. From germline, CDR1 is ENHRY and CDR2 SYGVKD. In DNA, the CDR3 is TGTGCCATCAGTGAGTCGGCCAGCTACGAGCAGTACTTC. It is translated as CAISESASYEQYF.

There are many counts of this clonotype. Here the CDR3 reads CSVDGGGYEQYF. The CDR3 DNA reads TGCAGCGTCGACGGGGGGGGCTACGAGCAGTACTTC. The chain is built from TRBV29-1 and TRBJ2-7, with 8 bases that match TRBD2. Trimming took 6 bases from V and 3 from J; bases not matched to a gene: 4. Germline assignment: CDR1 SQVTM and CDR2 ANQGSEA. The CDR3 runs 12 residues.

DNA for the CDR3: TGCAGTGCTAGAGTAATGGGGACAGGGACCCAAGAGACCCAGTACTTC. It specifies CSARVMGTGTQETQYF. The gene calls are TRBV20-1 and TRBJ2-5, with 9 bases matching TRBD1. Unmatched junction bases numbered 7, after V lost 1 base and J lost 1 base. The CDR3 has 16 amino acids. Germline-derived CDR1 and CDR2 are DFQATT and SNEGSKA (reference sequence).

The V call is TRBV12-3 or TRBV12-4, the J call TRBJ1-5; D is undetermined. CDR3 length: 12 residues. The V gene lost 1 base and the J gene lost 11 bases, with 9 bases spanning the gap. The CDR3 DNA is TGTGCCAGCAGTTTAGGGGGTGGGGCCCAGCATTTT. Protein sequence: CASSLGGGAQHF.

This rearrangement joins TRBV27 to TRBJ2-7, with 8 bases lining up with TRBD1. Trimming cost V 1 base and J 7 bases; bases outside gene matches: 6. CDR1 is MNHEY and CDR2 is SMNVEV in the germline V gene (reference sequence). The length of the CDR3 is 14 residues. The CDR3 loop is CASSLWTGQGEQYF. The CDR3 nucleotides read TGTGCCAGCAGTTTATGGACAGGGCAGGGGGAGCAGTACTTC.

The chain is built from TRBV7-9 and TRBJ1-4; D not certain. The end of the DNA is better explained by TRBJ2-2, so the J call may be wrong. The CDR3 is 14 residues long. Germline values: CDR1 SEHNR, CDR2 FQNEAQ (reference sequence). CDR3 nucleotide sequence: TGTGCCAGCAGCCCCGACCGCTCGACCTCGGAGCTGTTTTTT. Protein: CASSPDRSTSELFF.

For the CDR3, the DNA is TGTGCCAGCAGTTTATTAGGGGGCGGTTACGAGCAGTACTTC. This encodes CASSLLGGGYEQYF. This rearrangement joins TRBV27 to TRBJ2-7, with 7 bases fitting TRBD1. CDR3 length: 14 amino acids. Germline trimming cut 1 base from V and 4 bases from J; bases unmatched to any gene: 4. The germline V gene has CDR1 MNHEY and CDR2 SMNVEV (reference sequence).

This clonotype was seen a few times. This rearrangement joins TRBV3-1 to TRBJ2-2, with D perhaps matching TRBD1 (6 bases). V was trimmed by 1 base and J by 7 bases, leaving 13 bases between them. The CDR3 length is 15 residues. Germline CDR1 and CDR2: LGHDT and YNNKEL (reference sequence). CDR3 sequence: CASSQGWQGIGELFF. CDR3 coding DNA: TGTGCCAGCAGCCAAGGGTGGCAGGGGATCGGGGAGCTGTTTTTT.

The CDR3 loop reads CASSPYTRTNHGYTF. CDR3 coding DNA: TGTGCCAGCAGCCCCTATACTCGGACAAATCATGGCTACACCTTC. V is TRBV12-3 or TRBV12-4 and J is TRBJ1-2; possible D gene TRBD1, 5 bases. This CDR3 region has 15 residues. V dropped 6 bases and J dropped 6 bases, with 20 bases sitting between them.

The table lists this clonotype with a few counts. The chain recombines TRBV5-1 with TRBJ2-5; 13 nucleotides line up with TRBD2. CDR1 and CDR2 from the germline V gene are SGHRS and YFSETQ. CDR3 length: 15 residues. V lost 2 bases and J lost 5; bases outside the gene matches: 3. Written as DNA, the CDR3 is TGCGCCAGCAGCTTCGGGACTAGCGGGGTGGAGACCCAGTACTTC. It encodes CASSFGTSGVETQYF.

This clonotype was counted ten times or more. Written as DNA, the CDR3 is TGCAGCGTTGAGGGACTAGCGGGGAAATTTAACAATGAGCAGTTCTTC. Translating it yields CSVEGLAGKFNNEQFF. This rearrangement joins TRBV29-1 to TRBJ2-1; TRBD2 agrees at 13 bases. CDR1 and CDR2 from the germline V gene are SQVTM and ANQGSEA. With 3 bases clipped from V and 5 bases from J, the junction kept 7 bases outside the gene matches. CDR3 length: 16 amino acids.

This clonotype turned up a few times. This chain uses TRBV7-2 with TRBJ2-3; maybe TRBD2 (7 bases). V was shortened by 5 bases and J by 3 bases, with 21 bases between the two germline ends. The V gene's germline CDR1 is SGHTA and CDR2 FQGNSA. The CDR3 spans 17 residues. This CDR3 is CASSTYPWGGPTDTQYF. The CDR3, as DNA: TGTGCCAGCAGCACATATCCTTGGGGGGGCCCTACAGATACGCAGTATTTT.

The genes are TRBV12-3 or TRBV12-4 and TRBJ1-2, with a tentative D call TRBD1 (6 bases). CDR3 size: 14 residues. With 8 bases removed from V and 7 bases from J, the gap between germline ends came to 20 bases. CDR3: CASFPTGSGAGYTF. CDR3 DNA: TGTGCCAGCTTCCCCACAGGGTCGGGGGCTGGCTACACCTTC.

Only a few counts were recorded for this clonotype. The rearrangement uses TRBV6-1 and TRBJ2-1; D not certain. There are 12 residues in the CDR3. Germline assignment: CDR1 MNHNS and CDR2 SASEGT. Between the trimmed V and J ends, which lost 7 bases and 7 bases, there was a span of 11 bases. CDR3 DNA: TGTGCCAGCACTGCTCCCGTTAATGAGCAGTTCTTC. Translation: CASTAPVNEQFF.

The chain uses TRBV20-1 and TRBJ1-5; 11 bases are a match to TRBD1. The CDR3 contains 15 residues. Per germline, CDR1 DFQATT and CDR2 SNEGSKA (reference sequence). The V gene end was trimmed by 6 bases and the J gene end by 1 base; junction bases not matched to a gene: 5. The CDR3 loop reads CSAGTGGMSNQPQHF. CDR3 nucleotides: TGCAGTGCCGGGACAGGGGGTATGAGCAATCAGCCCCAGCATTTT.

This clonotype was counted between two and nine times. The chain couples TRBV19 to TRBJ2-2, with D perhaps matching TRBD2 (5 bases). Germline assignment: CDR1 LNHDA and CDR2 SQIVND (reference sequence). The CDR3 consists of 14 residues. V lost 3 bases and J 6 bases, leaving 11 bases between the germline ends. In DNA, the CDR3 is TGTGCCAGTAGTATTAAGCAGCGGTCCGGGGAGCTGTTTTTT. Protein: CASSIKQRSGELFF.

The chain uses TRBV6-5 and TRBJ1-2; 8 bases are shared with TRBD1. Germline V CDR1 and CDR2: MNHEY, SVGAGI. CDR3 length: 13 amino acids. V shed 4 bases and J 8 bases; nucleotides not matched to a gene: 6. DNA of the CDR3: TGTGCCAGCAGTTCCGACAGGGACAGGGGCTACACCTTC. Translating gives CASSSDRDRGYTF.

The chain uses TRBV10-3 and TRBJ2-5, with D uncertain. This CDR3 is 13 amino acids long. Germline CDR1 and CDR2: ENHRY and SYGVKD. Between the trimmed V and J ends, which lost 3 bases and 3 bases, there was a span of 8 bases. The CDR3 sequence: CAISDRLKETQYF. The DNA of the CDR3 is TGTGCCATCAGTGATCGTCTTAAAGAGACCCAGTACTTC.